The 12 T cell receptor beta chains reported below all come from one sample, sequenced in a study of T cell responses to AZD1222 COVID-19 vaccine. Data came from immunoSEQ multiplex PCR; TCRdb stores just in-frame clones and leaves some out. Counted here are about 120,000 clones, about nine tenths occurring once; the ten biggest clones make up approximately 7.5%. The sequences come from peripheral blood, collected on day 0 of AZD1222 vaccination. The receptors come from an adult in good health.

J is TRBJ2-7 and V is TRBV27; TRBD1 matches 7 bases. The V gene's germline CDR1 is MNHEY and CDR2 SMNVEV (reference sequence). The V segment lost 3 bases and the J segment 2 bases; nucleotides outside the gene matches: 7. This CDR3 has 15 residues. The CDR3 DNA is TGTGCCAGCAGTTTGTCCGGGACAGCACCCTACGAGCAGTACTTC. It translates to CASSLSGTAPYEQYF.

The chain's CDR3 is CASSQDSASGTEAFF. In nucleotides, the CDR3 is TGTGCCAGCAGCCAAGATTCGGCGTCGGGCACTGAAGCTTTCTTT. The chain uses TRBV4-2 and TRBJ1-1; D gene uncertain. Germline-derived CDR1 and CDR2 are LGHNA and YNFKEQ. This CDR3 has 15 residues. V was shortened by 0 bases and J by 4 bases, with 12 bases between the two germline ends.

This chain connects TRBV25-1 to TRBJ2-1, with TRBD2 matching 10 bases. Germline trimming cut 6 bases from V and 5 bases from J; bases unmatched to any gene: 7. Germline values: CDR1 MGHDK, CDR2 SYGVNS. The CDR3 runs to 15 residues. The CDR3 sequence: CASRIAGGTHNEQFF. For the CDR3, the DNA is TGTGCCAGCAGAATAGCGGGAGGAACCCACAATGAGCAGTTCTTC.

A remark on this clone: Other DNA sequences in the sample encode the same CDR3. The chain carries TRBV4-1 and TRBJ1-5; D unresolved. The CDR3 runs 12 residues. V lost 5 bases and J lost 6, with 8 bases in between. Germline-derived CDR1 and CDR2 are MGHRA and YSYEKL. DNA of the CDR3: TGCGCCAGCAGCTCCGTGGGTCAGCCCCAGCATTTT. Protein product: CASSSVGQPQHF.

V gene TRBV5-1 combines with J gene TRBJ2-7; TRBD2 aligns across 8 bases. CDR3 length equals 15 residues. Germline trimming cut 0 bases from V and 3 bases from J; bases unmatched to any gene: 5. Germline assignment: CDR1 SGHRS and CDR2 YFSETQ. The DNA of the CDR3 is TGCGCCAGCAGCTTGGTGGGCGGGGGGCTCTACGAGCAGTACTTC. Its translation is CASSLVGGGLYEQYF. The whole variable domain, filled in from reference TRBV5-1 and TRBJ2-7, reads KAGVTQTPRYLIKTRGQQVTLSCSPISGHRSVSWYQQTPGQGLQFLFEYFSETQRNKGNFPGRFSGRQFSNSRSEMNVSTLELGDSALYLCASSLVGGGLYEQYFGPGTRLTVT.

This clone has more than one count but fewer than ten. This chain connects TRBV19 to TRBJ1-1; 8 positions agree with TRBD1. Germline assignment: CDR1 LNHDA and CDR2 SQIVND (reference sequence). The CDR3 runs to 14 residues. V lost 6 bases, J lost 0 bases, and 3 bases stayed unmatched. The CDR3 DNA reads as TGTGCCAGTAGCGACAGGGGAATGAACACTGAAGCTTTCTTT. It specifies CASSDRGMNTEAFF.

The chain recombines TRBV10-2 with TRBJ1-5; tentatively, D is TRBD1 (6 bases). The CDR3 is 18 residues long. CDR1 WSHSY and CDR2 SAAADI come from the germline V gene. Trimming left V 2 bases short and J 0 bases short, with 17 bases between. The CDR3 DNA follows: TGCGCCAGCAGTGAGCGAAGGGGGGGGGTGTATAGCAATCAGCCCCAGCATTTT. It yields the protein CASSERRGGVYSNQPQHF.

The V and J genes are TRBV5-6 and TRBJ1-2; 7 bases match TRBD1. Unmatched junction bases numbered 5, after V lost 4 bases and J lost 2 bases. The germline gives CDR1 SGHDT, CDR2 YYEEEE. The CDR3 has 14 amino acids. The CDR3 DNA reads TGTGCCAGCAGCCCACCGGACAGGAACTATGGCTACACCTTC. This encodes CASSPPDRNYGYTF.

This clone was observed a handful of times. The chain uses TRBV5-4 and TRBJ1-6; tentative D call: TRBD1 (6 bases). Deletions cut 4 bases from V and 0 bases from J, with 14 bases between. The CDR3 extends over 17 amino acids. Germline CDR1 reads SGHNT; CDR2 reads YYREEE (reference sequence). The CDR3 sequence: CASSPGQSGSYNSPLHF. Written as DNA, the CDR3 is TGTGCCAGCAGCCCCGGACAGTCAGGCTCCTATAATTCACCCCTCCACTTT.

The rearrangement links TRBV27 to TRBJ2-2, with 10 bases lining up with TRBD2. CDR1 and CDR2 from the germline V gene are MNHEY and SMNVEV (reference sequence). This CDR3 comprises 17 residues. J lost 4 bases, V lost 5 bases, and 10 bases had no gene match. Here the CDR3 DNA reads TGTGCCAGCAGTGCTCTCCAGCGGGGGGGCCCCACCGGGGAGCTGTTTTTT. Its protein product is CASSALQRGGPTGELFF.

The V and J genes are TRBV6-5 and TRBJ2-5, with D possibly TRBD2 on 6 matching bases. Trimming took 0 bases from V and 4 from J, leaving 9 bases between them. The CDR3 is 14 amino acids. The germline CDR1 and CDR2 sequences are MNHEY and SVGAGI. The CDR3 loop reads CASSYSNGGETQYF. As DNA, the CDR3 is TGTGCCAGCAGTTACTCGAACGGGGGAGAGACCCAGTACTTC.

The genes are TRBV9 and TRBJ2-2, with D uncertain. The CDR3 consists of 11 residues. CDR1 is SGDLS and CDR2 is YYNGEE in the germline V gene. The V gene lost 6 bases and the J gene lost 4 bases, with 4 bases spanning the gap. The CDR3 sequence is CASTSTGELFF. CDR3 in DNA: TGTGCCAGCACGAGCACCGGGGAGCTGTTTTTT.